This entry concerns a single TCR beta chain. Its antigen is as yet unknown. The data are from a study of shared clonotypes between healthy human individuals. Study-wide results and limits: Generation probability values for non-shared clonotypes were lower than those for clonotypes shared by all four donors. Investigators expected sequencing depth to affect clonotype sharing among donors.

The assay ran at deep level. Original processing methods: ImmunoSEQ gave junction-only sequences without quality scores, so filtering differed. TCRdb keeps only in-frame clones here, not all; method: immunoSEQ multiplex PCR. The V and J calls and clone size were taken over from that table, and D and trimming were inferred from the DNA. The sample carries about 2 million clones, about 95% recorded once. V was clipped by 3 bases and J by 4 bases, with 14 bases between them. CDR3 length equals 14 residues. Germline V lookup: CDR1 SGDLS, CDR2 YYNGEE. Naive CD8 cells lacked CD45RO and underwent positive selection for CCR7, leaving out terminally differentiated effector memory CD45RA+ cells.

The clonotype originates from a man in his late teens or twenties in good health. The chain recombines TRBV9 with TRBJ2-7; possible D gene TRBD2, 7 bases. The source material was naive CD8+ T cells sorted from blood. DNA of the CDR3: TGTGCCAGCAGCGCCGATCGGGGGGCATACGAGCAGTACTTC. It encodes CASSADRGAYEQYF.